This T cell receptor (beta chain) was captured in a study of cytomegalovirus exposure and HLA in healthy donors. Study-level results: Reports indicated that the classifier achieved high specificity and sensitivity in diagnosing cytomegalovirus status. As a later analysis showed, several of the most significant clusters appeared to be linked to common viral pathogens.

In the case of this clone: Antigen specificity is unknown.

The CDR3 loop spans 13 amino acids. The germline V gene has CDR1 LNHNV and CDR2 YYDKDF (reference sequence). V lost 5 bases and J lost 6, with 10 bases in between. Participants comprised healthy donors of bone marrow. The study ran its PCR with 60 Vbeta and 13 Jbeta primers. Repertoires were generated with immunoSEQ multiplex PCR, while TCRdb's copy carries only in-frame clones and drops some. This table has about 120,000 clones, over 70% appearing once. The source of this sequence is a woman aged 45-59 years in good health and CMV-seropositive. Sequenced sample: PBMCs. V is TRBV15 and J is TRBJ1-4; D unclear. The CDR3 here is CATSGYSDEKLFF. CDR3 coding DNA: TGTGCCACCAGCGGCTACAGTGATGAAAAACTGTTTTTT. The full variable domain, with the rest looked up from reference TRBV15 and TRBJ1-4, is DAMVIQNPRYQVTQFGKPVTLSCSQTLNHNVMYWYQQKSSQAPKLLFHYYDKDFNNEADTPDNFQSRRPNTSFCFLDIRSPGLGDTAMYLCATSGYSDEKLFFGSGTQLSVL.